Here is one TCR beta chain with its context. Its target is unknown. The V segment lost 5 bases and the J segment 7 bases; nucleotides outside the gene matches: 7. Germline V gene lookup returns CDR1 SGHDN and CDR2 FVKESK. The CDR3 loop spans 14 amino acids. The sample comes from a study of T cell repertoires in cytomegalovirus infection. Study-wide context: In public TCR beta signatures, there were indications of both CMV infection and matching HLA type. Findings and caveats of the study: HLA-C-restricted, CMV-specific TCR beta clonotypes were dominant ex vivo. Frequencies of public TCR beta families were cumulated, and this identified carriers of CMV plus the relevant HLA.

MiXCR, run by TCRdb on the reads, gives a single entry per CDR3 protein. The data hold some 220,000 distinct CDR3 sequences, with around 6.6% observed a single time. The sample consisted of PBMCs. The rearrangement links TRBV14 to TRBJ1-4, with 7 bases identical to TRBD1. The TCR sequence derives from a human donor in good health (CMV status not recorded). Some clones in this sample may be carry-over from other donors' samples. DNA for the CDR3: TGTGCCAGCAGCTACGGACAGGTTCCTGAAAAACTGTTTTTT. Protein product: CASSYGQVPEKLFF.